This record covers a single TCR beta chain. Its antigen has not been determined. No base quality values were provided; no much bigger clone lies one nucleotide off. Trimming removed 6 bases from V and 0 bases from J; the gene matches leave 4 bases unexplained. The CDR3 covers 15 residues, taking in both the cysteine and the phenylalanine. The sequence is cut down to CDR3 DNA, 45 bases in frame from base 1. The germline V gene encodes CDR1 MRHNA and CDR2 SNTAGT. This sample was taken from a study of cytotoxic CD8 clonotypes in ibrutinib-treated CLL (dated by TCRdb to about 2021). Describing the broader study: The cohort was composed of under 12 relapsed/refractory and roughly 16 treatment-naive patients; IGHV unmutated status was identified in 17 patients. Every remission and progressive disease sample was obtained while ibrutinib was still being received by the patients. On average, each sample had roughly 230,000 productive templates and tens of thousands of productive rearrangements. Responses were partial in roughly 25 patients and complete in 2; after median about 68 months follow-up, approximately 15 stayed in remission and some twelve progressed. Cryopreserved peripheral blood mononuclear cells were obtained prior to treatment, at the time of response, and at either disease progression or sustained remission. The response samples were drawn at a median of roughly twelve months into treatment, with a range of roughly 6 to 36 months. Of the 90 or so participants in the trial, about 25 had longitudinal samples available.

Roughly 1.8 micrograms of genomic DNA were extracted from cryopreserved PBMCs for TCR beta library preparation. High-throughput TCR beta sequencing was performed on longitudinal blood samples from CLL patients receiving ibrutinib monotherapy. Patients were enrolled in a phase 2 open-label single-center ibrutinib monotherapy trial. Study-wide conclusions, independent of this receptor: Clonality increased at ibrutinib response, stayed stable in sustained remission, and fell back toward baseline at progression. Public clonotypes were found to be uncommon and were observed to contract or remain stable during treatment; the increase in clonality was shown to reflect expansion of private clonotypes at ibrutinib response. Baseline clonality was found to be higher than that of age-matched healthy donors and was strongly correlated with circulating CD8+ T-cell counts. Sampling times were not matched between patients in sustained remission and patients whose disease was progressing, and lymph node repertoires were not examined.

The goal of deep resolution MiSeq sequencing was a depth between 1 in 1 million and 1 in 200,000 T cells, and coverage averaged 10x per clonotype. The immunoSEQ hsTCRB Kit was used to generate the TCR beta libraries. The authors' pipeline ran thus. ImmunoSEQ Data Assistant and ImmunoSEQ Analyzer were used for data analysis, and V, D and J genes were assigned according to IMGT definitions. Clonality, with values ranging from 0 to 1, was calculated as one minus the normalized Shannon entropy of productive rearrangement frequencies. Public clonotype analysis was restricted to overrepresented clonotypes comprising at least 0.05% of each patient's repertoire. More than ten repertoires from age-matched healthy donors, obtained from immuneACCESS, served as clonality controls. What TCRdb holds here is the immuneACCESS table cut down to in-frame rearrangements. Part of the clones is not present; checked against another copy, under half of the missing clones reflect an unresolved V gene, and the others are unexplained. That table furnishes V, J and clone size, whereas the DNA furnished D and trimming. Here the sample has about 140,000 clones; approximately 80% occur a single time. The top ten constitute around 7.6% of the sample.

This TCR came from a human donor with chronic lymphocytic leukemia. The chain is encoded by TRBV6-4 joined to TRBJ2-3, and TRBD1 matches 9 of the central bases. The sequencing here drew on PBMCs, taken after 36 months of ibrutinib treatment. CDR3 sequence: CASSAGTGSTDTQYF. At the DNA level, the sequence is TGTGCCAGCAGCGCCGGGACAGGGAGCACAGATACGCAGTATTTT.